The 9 T cell receptor beta chains presented below share a single source sample, sequenced in a study of blood T cell repertoires in COVID-19. Method: immunoSEQ multiplex PCR; TCRdb's copy keeps in-frame clones and lacks some. The table shows more than 200,000 clones, with 75% to 85% occurring only once. The sample taken for sequencing was peripheral blood. The receptors stem from a woman between 40 and 55 years old who had recovered from COVID-19.

The chain is built from TRBV7-3 and TRBJ1-1; 7 bases align to TRBD1. Germline V gene data show CDR1 as SGHTA and CDR2 as FQGTGA. V lost 5 bases to trimming and J lost 11 bases; unmatched junction nucleotides: 11. The CDR3 sequence is 13 residues long. CDR3 residues: CASSLQQGTRAFF. The DNA for the CDR3 is TGTGCCAGCAGCCTCCAACAGGGGACGAGGGCTTTCTTT.

The sample holds a few counts of this clone. The chain couples TRBV5-6 to TRBJ1-1; the D gene is possibly TRBD1 (5 bases). Per the germline V gene, CDR1 is SGHDT and CDR2 is YYEEEE. Trimming took 4 bases from V and 10 from J, leaving 20 bases between them. The CDR3 runs 14 residues. The CDR3, as DNA: TGTGCCAGCAGCCGCCAGGGATTCAGGGAGGGAGCTTTCTTT. Its protein is CASSRQGFREGAFF.

This chain joins TRBV4-3 and TRBJ2-1; 8 positions agree with TRBD2. The CDR3 has 15 residues. V lost 4 bases, J lost 7 bases, and 9 bases stayed unmatched. The germline gives CDR1 LGHNA, CDR2 YSLEER. CDR3 loop: CASSRAGAGGNEQFF. Written as DNA, the CDR3 is TGCGCCAGCAGCCGAGCGGGGGCCGGGGGTAATGAGCAGTTCTTC.

This chain's CDR3 is CASTGGPNSNEQFF. The CDR3 DNA reads TGTGCCAGCACGGGGGGGCCGAATTCGAATGAGCAGTTCTTC. V is TRBV7-2 and J is TRBJ2-1; 8 bases are a match to TRBD2. The CDR3 length is 14 residues. Looked up from germline, CDR1 is SGHTA and CDR2 is FQGNSA. Unmatched junction bases numbered 9, after V lost 7 bases and J lost 7 bases. Based on the CDR3 plus reference TRBV7-2 and TRBJ2-1, the full variable domain is GAGVSQSPSNKVTEKGKDVELRCDPISGHTALYWYRQSLGQGLEFLIYFQGNSAPDKSGLPSDRFSAERTGGSVSTLTIQRTQQEDSAVYLCASTGGPNSNEQFFGPGTRLTVL.

The V gene is TRBV7-9, the J gene TRBJ2-5, with D maybe TRBD1 (5 bases). Germline V lookup: CDR1 SEHNR, CDR2 FQNEAQ (reference sequence). Trimming left V 5 bases short and J 2 bases short, with 15 bases between. The CDR3 spans 15 residues. DNA for the CDR3: TGTGCCAGCAGCCCAGGGCTGCATGTTCAAGAGACCCAGTACTTC. Amino acids: CASSPGLHVQETQYF.

The chain uses TRBV15 and TRBJ2-5; D is perhaps TRBD2 (7 bases). The CDR3 is 14 amino acids. Germline V gene data show CDR1 as LNHNV and CDR2 as YYDKDF (reference sequence). V was shortened by 5 bases and J by 5 bases, with 15 bases between the two germline ends. The CDR3 DNA sequence: TGTGCCACCAGCGCCGGGGGGCAGGACGAGACCCAGTACTTC. As protein: CATSAGGQDETQYF.

The chain combines TRBV6-5 with TRBJ1-2; D ambiguous. Trimming removed 7 bases at V and 4 bases at J, with 7 bases between. This CDR3 has 11 amino acids. The V gene's germline CDR1 is MNHEY and CDR2 SVGAGI. In nucleotides, the CDR3 is TGTGCCAGCATCGGTTCCTATGGCTACACCTTC. Its translation is CASIGSYGYTF.

The V call is TRBV5-1, the J call TRBJ2-5, with 9 nucleotides matching TRBD2. V gave up 4 bases and J gave up 5 bases; unmatched junction bases: 12. The CDR3 covers 16 residues. Germline V CDR1 and CDR2: SGHRS, YFSETQ. This CDR3 is CASSLLGRGGSETQYF. DNA for the CDR3: TGCGCCAGCAGCCTGCTCGGGCGGGGGGGCTCGGAGACCCAGTACTTC.

The chain couples TRBV11-2 to TRBJ1-1; unclear D gene. V was pared by 5 bases and J by 11 bases, with 21 bases between. This CDR3 is 14 amino acids long. From germline, CDR1 is SGHAT and CDR2 FQNNGV. CDR3 bases: TGTGCCAGCAGCGCAGCGGGCGGTCACAGAAAGGCTTTCTTT. Amino acid sequence: CASSAAGGHRKAFF.